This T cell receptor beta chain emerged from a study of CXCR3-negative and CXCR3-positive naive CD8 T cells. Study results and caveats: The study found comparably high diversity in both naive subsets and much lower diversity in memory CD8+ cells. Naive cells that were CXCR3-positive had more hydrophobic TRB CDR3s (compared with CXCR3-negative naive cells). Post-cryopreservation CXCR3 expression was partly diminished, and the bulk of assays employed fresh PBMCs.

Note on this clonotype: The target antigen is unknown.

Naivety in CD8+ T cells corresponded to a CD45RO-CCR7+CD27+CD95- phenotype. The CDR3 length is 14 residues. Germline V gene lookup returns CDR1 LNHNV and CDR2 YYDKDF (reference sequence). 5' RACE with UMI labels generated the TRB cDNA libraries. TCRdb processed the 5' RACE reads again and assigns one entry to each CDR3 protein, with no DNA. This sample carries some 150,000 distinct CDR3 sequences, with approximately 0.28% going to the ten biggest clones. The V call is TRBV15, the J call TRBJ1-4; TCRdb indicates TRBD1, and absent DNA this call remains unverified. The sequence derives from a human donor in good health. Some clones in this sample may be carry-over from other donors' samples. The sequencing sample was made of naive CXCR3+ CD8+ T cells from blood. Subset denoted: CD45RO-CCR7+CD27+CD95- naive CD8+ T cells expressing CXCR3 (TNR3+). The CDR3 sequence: CATSRPGTNEKLFF. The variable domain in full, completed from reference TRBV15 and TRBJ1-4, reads DAMVIQNPRYQVTQFGKPVTLSCSQTLNHNVMYWYQQKSSQAPKLLFHYYDKDFNNEADTPDNFQSRRPNTSFCFLDIRSPGLGDTAMYLCATSRPGTNEKLFFGSGTQLSVL.